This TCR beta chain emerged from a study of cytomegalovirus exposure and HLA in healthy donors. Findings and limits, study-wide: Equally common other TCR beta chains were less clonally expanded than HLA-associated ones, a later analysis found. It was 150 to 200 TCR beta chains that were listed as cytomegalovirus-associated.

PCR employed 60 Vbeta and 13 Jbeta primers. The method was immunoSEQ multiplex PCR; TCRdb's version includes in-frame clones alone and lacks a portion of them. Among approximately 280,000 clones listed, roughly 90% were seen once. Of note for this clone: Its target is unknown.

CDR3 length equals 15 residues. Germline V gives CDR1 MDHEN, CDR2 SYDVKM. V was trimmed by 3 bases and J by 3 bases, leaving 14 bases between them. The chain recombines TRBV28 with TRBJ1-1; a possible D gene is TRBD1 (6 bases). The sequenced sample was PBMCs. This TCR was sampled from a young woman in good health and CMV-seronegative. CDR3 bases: TGTGCCAGCAGTTTTCTGGGGGCGCAGGACACTGAAGCTTTCTTT. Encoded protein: CASSFLGAQDTEAFF.